The clone carrying this TCR beta chain was picked up one time. Germline values: CDR1 SGHRS, CDR2 YFSETQ. The CDR3 contains 17 residues. The V segment lost 0 bases and the J segment 3 bases; nucleotides outside the gene matches: 10. These data originate in a study of blood T cell repertoires in COVID-19. Overall study: Collection of acute and convalescent COVID-19 samples took place in the United States, Italy and Spain.

Participants reported their clinical history, and cohort assignment relied on those reports. Per the study methods: Researchers report that nucleated cell counts were estimated from reference gene primer amplification. Sequenced by immunoSEQ multiplex PCR; TCRdb stores in-frame clones only, minus some. V, J and clone size reflect that table, while D and trimming were determined from the DNA. This repertoire shows 250,000 or so clones, around nine tenths found once; its top ten account for 3% to 4%. The chain is built from TRBV5-1 and TRBJ1-2; 8 bases fit TRBD1. Sequencing input: PBMCs or T cells enriched from blood (not recorded which). The sequence came from a woman aged 25 to 39 who had been exposed to COVID-19. CDR3 nucleotide sequence: TGCGCCAGCAGCTTGGCCTTGAGGACAGGGAGGGACTATGGCTACACCTTC. This gives the protein CASSLALRTGRDYGYTF.